This is a list of T cell receptor beta chains from one sample in a study of blood T cell repertoires in COVID-19. TCRdb's table, derived via immunoSEQ multiplex PCR, lists solely in-frame clones and lacks some. The table records approximately 220,000 clones, about 88% of them present only once. The material sequenced was peripheral blood. The receptors were gathered from a man between 60 and 75 years old with acute or convalescent COVID-19. The CDR3 runs from the conserved cysteine through the conserved F or W. The order of the fields is J gene, D gene, clone size, V gene, CDR3 DNA, CDR3 protein. D genes are given only for firm matches. A row's size may be missing; if present it is once, few, many or a size class.

TRBJ2-3 TRBD1 . TRBV7-6 TGTGCCAGCAGCCCAGGGACAGGTATGACAGATACGCAGTATTTT CASSPGTGMTDTQYF
TRBJ1-1 . few TRBV25-1 TGTGCCAGCAGTCCGCCAGGCCGGAAAGGAGAAGCTTTCTTT CASSPPGRKGEAFF
TRBJ2-5 . . TRBV28 TGTGCCAGCAGTTTGGTAAGGACTCGCCAAGAGACCCAGTACTTC CASSLVRTRQETQYF
TRBJ2-4 . once TRBV19 TGTGCCAGTAGGTTAGCCGCTGGGGGGTCAGACATTCAGTACTTC CASRLAAGGSDIQYF
TRBJ1-5 TRBD1 . TRBV4-1 TGCGCCAGCAGCCTACAGGACAGGGTAAGCAATCAGCCCCAGCATTTT CASSLQDRVSNQPQHF
TRBJ1-6 TRBD1 . TRBV9 TGTGCCAGCAGCTTAAGCACAGGGGGCAACTATAATTCACCCCTCCACTTT CASSLSTGGNYNSPLHF
TRBJ1-1 . . TRBV10-3 TGTGCCATCAGTGAGGTAGGGGGGAACACTGAAGCTTTCTTT CAISEVGGNTEAFF
TRBJ1-1 . once TRBV9 TGTGCCAGCAGCGTAGGGGCAGGGTTGAACACTGAAGCTTTCTTT CASSVGAGLNTEAFF
TRBJ1-6 TRBD1 once TRBV6-6 TGTGCCAGCAGCCCAGGACAGGTACATTCACCCCTCCACTTT CASSPGQVHSPLHF
TRBJ1-2 TRBD1 once TRBV4-1 TGCGCCAGCAGCCAAGCCCCGGGACAGCCTAACTATGGCTACACCTTC CASSQAPGQPNYGYTF
TRBJ1-3 . . TRBV29-1 TGCAGCGCAACGACTCTGGTCTCTGGAAACACCATATATTTT CSATTLVSGNTIYF
TRBJ1-1 . . TRBV18 TGTGCCAGCTCACCCCAAAGCGGTTTGGACCGGAACACTGAAGCTTTCTTT CASSPQSGLDRNTEAFF
TRBJ2-5 . . TRBV19 TGTGCCAGTAGTAGGTCTAAGGAGTGGGAGACCCAGTACTTC CASSRSKEWETQYF
TRBJ1-2 . . TRBV5-1 TGCGCCAGCAGCCTGACGCCCCTGGGGGGTAATGGCTACACCTTC CASSLTPLGGNGYTF
TRBJ2-3 TRBD1 . TRBV6-5 TGTGCCAGCAGTTACACAAGACAGGGTAGGACAGATACGCAGTATTTT CASSYTRQGRTDTQYF
TRBJ2-3 . . TRBV24-1 TGTGCCACCAGTGATTTGGACAGGAGAACTAGCACAGATACGCAGTATTTT CATSDLDRRTSTDTQYF
TRBJ2-5 TRBD1 . TRBV28 TGTGCCAGCAGCCTACAGGGGGTACGGGAGACCCAGTACTTC CASSLQGVRETQYF
TRBJ1-5 TRBD1 . TRBV5-8 TGTGCCAGCAGGTCCGGGACAGGGTTTGATAGCAATCAGCCCCAGCATTTT CASRSGTGFDSNQPQHF
TRBJ1-5 . few TRBV2 TGTGCCACCGGAGGGCAGAATCAGCCCCAGCATTTT CATGGQNQPQHF
TRBJ1-5 . . TRBV3-1/TRBV3-2 TGTGCCAGCAGCCAAGATCCCATGGGCCTGTATAGCAATCAGCCCCAGCATTTT CASSQDPMGLYSNQPQHF
TRBJ2-1 TRBD1 . TRBV19 TGTGCCAGTAGTACCGGACAGGGGGCTGGGGATGAGCAGTTCTTC CASSTGQGAGDEQFF
TRBJ2-4 TRBD2 . TRBV7-8 TGTGCCAGCAGTTCGACTAGCGGGGTCGAAAAAAACATTCAGTACTTC CASSSTSGVEKNIQYF
TRBJ1-4 . . TRBV20-1 TGCAGTGCAATAGGGGAAGAAAAACTGTTTTTT CSAIGEEKLFF
TRBJ2-6 TRBD1 . TRBV3-1/TRBV3-2 TGTGCCAGCAGCCAAGAAGGACAGGGGGCCTCTGGGGCCAACGTCCTGACTTTC CASSQEGQGASGANVLTF
TRBJ2-7 . . TRBV5-6 TGTGCCAGCAGCTTGGGGCAGGGTCCCGAGCAGTACTTC CASSLGQGPEQYF
TRBJ2-3 . . TRBV10-1 TGCGCCACTTCGGAGAGAGGGACAGATACGCAGTATTTT CATSERGTDTQYF
TRBJ1-5 . . TRBV15 TGTGCCACCAGCAGAGCCGGGCCCCCCAGGGGCAATCAGCCCCAGCATTTT CATSRAGPPRGNQPQHF
TRBJ2-7 . . TRBV18 TGTGCCAGCTCACCTGCCAGAAACTCCTACGAGCAGTACTTC CASSPARNSYEQYF
TRBJ1-2 . . TRBV5-4 TGTGCCAGCAGCGCCCGGACAGCCTATGGCTACACCTTC CASSARTAYGYTF
TRBJ1-2 . few TRBV3-1/TRBV3-2 TGTGCCAGCAGCCAAGATGGGTTGACAGGTTACACCTTC CASSQDGLTGYTF
TRBJ2-6 TRBD2 . TRBV5-1 TGCGCCAGTCGTGCGGGGGGCGGAGGGGCCAACGTCCTGACTTTC CASRAGGGGANVLTF
TRBJ1-2 . few TRBV18 TGTGCCAGCTCACCTGGCAGGGGAAACTATGGCTACACCTTC CASSPGRGNYGYTF
TRBJ1-1 . . TRBV27 TGTGCCAGCAGTCCTGGACGGAGGGGTGAAGCTTTCTTT CASSPGRRGEAFF
TRBJ2-1 . . TRBV2 TGTGCCAGCAGAGAAACAAGGGGCCTTTACAATGAGCAGTTCTTC CASRETRGLYNEQFF
TRBJ1-5 . . TRBV10-3 TGTGCCATCAGTGAGAACCTCGGGCAGCCCCAGCATTTT CAISENLGQPQHF
TRBJ2-5 TRBD2 . TRBV29-1 TGCAGCGTTGATCCCCGACTAGCGGGGGGCCAGCCCCAAGAGACCCAGTACTTC CSVDPRLAGGQPQETQYF
TRBJ1-6 . few TRBV5-1 TGCGCCAGCAGCCGGGACACCCCTGAGAATTCACCCCTCCACTTT CASSRDTPENSPLHF
TRBJ1-5 . few TRBV6-2/TRBV6-3 TGTGCCAGCAGTTACGGAGGGGTACCCAATCAGCCCCAGCATTTT CASSYGGVPNQPQHF
TRBJ2-7 TRBD1 . TRBV7-8 TGTGCCAGCAGCTTAGGAACCGGGACAGAAAAATACGAGCAGTACTTC CASSLGTGTEKYEQYF
TRBJ2-2 TRBD1 . TRBV7-9 TGTGCCAGTCCGGGACAGGGGGCCGGGGAGCTGTTTTTT CASPGQGAGELFF
TRBJ2-2 TRBD1 . TRBV7-9 TGTGCCAGCAGCCCGACAGGGCAGAACACCGGGGAGCTGTTTTTT CASSPTGQNTGELFF
TRBJ2-1 TRBD2 . TRBV14 TGTGCCAGCAGCCAAAGGGAGGGAGCCTACAATGAGCAGTTCTTC CASSQREGAYNEQFF
TRBJ2-7 TRBD1 once TRBV7-2 TGTGCCAGCAGCTCTCCCGACAGGGGGCTATCCTACGAGCAGTACTTC CASSSPDRGLSYEQYF
TRBJ2-7 TRBD1 . TRBV6-2/TRBV6-3 TGTGCCAGCAGCCCAAGGACAGGGGAGTACGAGCAGTACTTC CASSPRTGEYEQYF
TRBJ1-2 TRBD1 . TRBV4-1 TGCGCCAGCAGCCAAGAATTAAGGACAGGGAGGAGTAGGTATGGCTACACCTTC CASSQELRTGRSRYGYTF
TRBJ1-2 TRBD1 . TRBV29-1 TGCAGCGTTGGGGGACAGGGATATGGCTACACCTTC CSVGGQGYGYTF